The 12 T cell receptor beta chains below all came from one sample that was sequenced in a study of CXCR3-negative and CXCR3-positive naive CD8 T cells. UMI-labeled 5' RACE yielded the TRB cDNA libraries. TCRdb re-called the 5' RACE reads; every CDR3 protein appears as one record, without DNA. There are roughly 89,000 distinct CDR3 sequences in the sample, with roughly 0.99% held by the top ten. The sequenced material came from naive CXCR3- CD8+ T cells from blood. Stated subset: CD45RO-CCR7+CD27+CD95- naive CD8+ T cells lacking CXCR3 (TNR3-). The receptors stem from a human donor in good health. Some clones in this sample may be carry-over from other donors' samples.

The CDR3 spells CASSPKTGELFF. This chain joins TRBV7-3 and TRBJ2-2. CDR1 is SGHTA, CDR2 FQGTGA, per germline. CDR3 length: 12 residues.

The gene calls are TRBV20-1 and TRBJ2-1; TCRdb's assignment of TRBD1 cannot be checked, as there is no DNA. CDR3 length equals 16 residues. The germline V gene encodes CDR1 DFQATT and CDR2 SNEGSKA (reference sequence). CDR3 loop: CSATEGLASPYNEQFF.

The chain uses TRBV5-6 and TRBJ2-7; TCRdb lists TRBD2, though no DNA is available to test this call. This CDR3 comprises 13 residues. Germline loops: CDR1 SGHDT, CDR2 YYEEEE. CDR3 region: CASSFSAGGEQYF. Complete variable domain (other parts from reference TRBV5-6 and TRBJ2-7): DAGVTQSPTHLIKTRGQQVTLRCSPKSGHDTVSWYQQALGQGPQFIFQYYEEEERQRGNFPDRFSGHQFPNYSSELNVNALLLGDSALYLCASSFSAGGEQYFGPGTRLTVT.

The rearrangement uses TRBV20-1 and TRBJ2-7; TCRdb selects TRBD1, and the lack of DNA leaves this call unchecked. Germline lookup yields CDR1 DFQATT and CDR2 SNEGSKA (reference sequence). There are 15 residues in the CDR3. CDR3 residues: CSATDRGSSSYEQYF.

The V gene is TRBV27, the J gene TRBJ2-1. Germline V lookup: CDR1 MNHEY, CDR2 SMNVEV (reference sequence). The CDR3 has 13 residues. CDR3: CASSLSRQNEQFF.

The V and J genes are TRBV7-3 and TRBJ2-1; with no DNA, the TCRdb D assignment of TRBD1 cannot be verified. The V gene's germline CDR1 is SGHTA and CDR2 FQGTGA. The CDR3 covers 16 residues. The CDR3: CASSSLGQGEVGEQFF.

The chain couples TRBV4-3 to TRBJ2-5. The germline gives CDR1 LGHNA, CDR2 YSLEER. There are 14 residues in the CDR3. CDR3 amino acids: CASSQDLTQETQYF.

The rearrangement links TRBV7-9 to TRBJ2-7. CDR1 and CDR2 (germline): SEHNR, FQNEAQ (reference sequence). The CDR3 runs 13 residues. This chain's CDR3 is CASSFQENYEQYF.

The chain links TRBV28 to TRBJ2-1; TCRdb's D gene call, TRBD2, goes unchecked for lack of DNA. The CDR3 extends over 18 amino acids. Looked up from germline, CDR1 is MDHEN and CDR2 is SYDVKM. CDR3 loop: CASSLGVAGGPTYNEQFF.

The J gene is TRBJ2-7, the V gene TRBV6-5; the D call from TCRdb, TRBD2, cannot be confirmed without DNA. Germline V CDR1 and CDR2: MNHEY, SVGAGI. This CDR3 region has 15 residues. The CDR3 sequence is CASSYSDSSQREQYF.

The chain uses TRBV29-1 and TRBJ2-1; checking the TCRdb D call of TRBD2 is not possible without DNA. CDR3 length: 13 residues. Germline loops: CDR1 SQVTM, CDR2 ANQGSEA. This CDR3 reads CSVEGGGSHEQFF.

The V gene is TRBV5-1, the J gene TRBJ2-7; TCRdb's D gene call, TRBD2, goes unchecked for lack of DNA. The germline CDR1 and CDR2 sequences are SGHRS and YFSETQ. The CDR3 contains 15 residues. The CDR3 region is CASSLDGTRGYEQYF.